The 18 T cell receptor beta chains listed next were all sequenced from one sample in a study of blood T cell repertoires in COVID-19. Libraries were prepared by immunoSEQ multiplex PCR; TCRdb keeps only in-frame clonotypes and omits some of them. The sample consists of about 150,000 clones, about 80% of them appearing once. Sequenced: PBMCs or T cells enriched from blood (not recorded which). The origin of the receptors is a man in his forties or fifties who had recovered from COVID-19.

The chain employs TRBV11-2 and TRBJ2-3; 10 bases map to TRBD2. Germline values: CDR1 SGHAT, CDR2 FQNNGV. CDR3 length: 16 residues. The V segment lost 1 base and the J segment 5 bases; nucleotides outside the gene matches: 6. The CDR3, as DNA: TGTGCCAGCAGCTTAGTCCTAGCGGGGGTTTTAGATACGCAGTATTTT. Translating gives CASSLVLAGVLDTQYF.

In this sample, this clone turned up once. The genes are TRBV6-1 and TRBJ1-5; unclear D gene. Per the germline V gene, CDR1 is MNHNS and CDR2 is SASEGT. The CDR3 is 13 amino acids. The V and J ends lost 1 base and 9 bases respectively, with 10 bases between them. The CDR3 region is CASSEVRVRPQHF. CDR3 sequence (DNA): TGTGCCAGCAGTGAAGTGCGGGTTCGGCCCCAGCATTTT.

The V gene is TRBV11-2, the J gene TRBJ2-5; D is perhaps TRBD2 (6 bases). Germline CDR1 is SGHAT and CDR2 is FQNNGV. The CDR3 sequence is 14 residues long. The ends were cut back, 4 bases at V and 5 bases at J, with 14 bases in the middle. The CDR3 spells CASSWAGWAETQYF. As DNA, the CDR3 is TGTGCCAGCAGCTGGGCGGGGTGGGCCGAGACCCAGTACTTC.

The rearrangement joins TRBV2 to TRBJ1-4; D call uncertain. V lost 6 bases and J 0 bases, leaving 11 bases between the germline ends. This CDR3 contains 15 residues. Germline values: CDR1 SNHLY, CDR2 FYNNEI. In nucleotides, the CDR3 is TGTGCCAGCAGGCGGGAGCTCGCAACTAATGAAAAACTGTTTTTT. Encoded protein: CASRRELATNEKLFF.

The genes are TRBV3-1 (or the pseudogene TRBV3-2) and TRBJ1-2; D perhaps matches TRBD1 (6 bases). The CDR3 is 15 residues long. CDR1 and CDR2 from the germline V gene are LGHDT and YNNKEL (reference sequence). V lost 2 bases and J lost 5, with 15 bases in between. CDR3 sequence: CASSQSATGGYGYTF. DNA of the CDR3: TGTGCCAGCAGCCAATCGGCGACAGGTGGATATGGCTACACCTTC.

The J gene is TRBJ2-2, the V gene TRBV5-1; 7 nucleotides align to TRBD1. This CDR3 comprises 15 residues. CDR1 is SGHRS, CDR2 YFSETQ, per germline. The ends lost 1 base at V and 3 bases at J; junction bases unmatched: 3. The CDR3 bases are TGCGCCAGCAGCTTGAGGACAGGCGACACCGGGGAGCTGTTTTTT. This gives the protein CASSLRTGDTGELFF.

The V gene is TRBV4-3, the J gene TRBJ1-1; weak D call: TRBD1 (6 bases). V dropped 1 base and J dropped 5 bases, with 14 bases sitting between them. CDR1 and CDR2 from the germline V gene are LGHNA and YSLEER. The CDR3 consists of 15 residues. The CDR3 is CASSQGFRGATEAFF. The CDR3 DNA sequence: TGCGCCAGCAGCCAAGGTTTTCGGGGGGCGACTGAAGCTTTCTTT.

The chain links TRBV7-6 to TRBJ1-2; 11 bases map to TRBD1. This CDR3 region has 15 residues. Trimming at V came to 4 bases and at J to 1 base, leaving 2 bases not matched to a gene. The V gene's germline CDR1 is SGHVS and CDR2 FNYEAQ. The CDR3 is CASSSGTGGNYGYTF. DNA for the CDR3: TGTGCCAGCAGCTCCGGGACAGGGGGTAACTATGGCTACACCTTC. The full variable domain, with the rest looked up from reference TRBV7-6 and TRBJ1-2, is GAGVSQSPRYKVTKRGQDVALRCDPISGHVSLYWYRQALGQGPEFLTYFNYEAQQDKSGLPNDRFSAERPEGSISTLTIQRTEQRDSAMYRCASSSGTGGNYGYTFGSGTRLTVV.

The J gene is TRBJ1-2, the V gene TRBV6-5; D is unclear. The CDR3 loop spans 14 amino acids. CDR1 is MNHEY, CDR2 SVGAGI, per germline. Trimming stripped 6 bases from V and 0 bases from J, with 11 bases between. As DNA, the CDR3 is TGTGCCAGCAGGCGCCTCGGGGCTAACTATGGCTACACCTTC. It translates to CASRRLGANYGYTF.

The rearrangement uses TRBV27 and TRBJ1-2; D is unresolved. V was shortened by 6 bases and J by 0 bases, with 8 bases between the two germline ends. Germline-derived CDR1 and CDR2 are MNHEY and SMNVEV (reference sequence). The CDR3 sequence is 13 residues long. CDR3 protein: CASREGANYGYTF. The CDR3 DNA sequence: TGTGCCAGCAGGGAAGGAGCTAACTATGGCTACACCTTC.

J is TRBJ1-5 and V is TRBV10-3, with TRBD1 matching over 11 bases. This CDR3 has 15 residues. Germline assignment: CDR1 ENHRY and CDR2 SYGVKD. Germline trimming cut 4 bases from V and 6 bases from J; bases unmatched to any gene: 5. CDR3 sequence: CAISADRGLAQPQHF. The CDR3 DNA follows: TGTGCCATCAGTGCGGACAGGGGGCTGGCTCAGCCCCAGCATTTT.

The V call is TRBV2, the J call TRBJ2-3, with 10 bases matching TRBD2. Germline CDR1 reads SNHLY; CDR2 reads FYNNEI. The CDR3 extends over 17 amino acids. V shed 6 bases, J shed 5 bases, and the junction held 14 bases outside the gene matches. CDR3 loop: CASSAERTSGDLDTQYF. In nucleotides, the CDR3 is TGTGCCAGCAGCGCCGAACGTACTAGCGGGGATCTAGATACGCAGTATTTT.

This chain joins TRBV3-1 (or the pseudogene TRBV3-2) and TRBJ1-6; D gene ambiguous. Germline CDR1 reads LGHDT; CDR2 reads YNNKEL (reference sequence). V was shortened by 0 bases and J by 2 bases, with 11 bases between the two germline ends. This CDR3 is 17 amino acids long. Here the CDR3 DNA reads TGTGCCAGCAGCCAAGATGGTCAGGCTACCTATAATTCACCCCTCCACTTT. Protein: CASSQDGQATYNSPLHF.

This clone was counted between two and nine times. The rearrangement links TRBV7-2 to TRBJ1-5; 10 bases fit TRBD1. The CDR3 is 18 amino acids. CDR1 is SGHTA, CDR2 FQGNSA, per germline. The V segment lost 2 bases and the J segment 5 bases; nucleotides outside the gene matches: 12. CDR3 DNA: TGTGCCAGCAGCTTAAGGGACAGGGGTTCCCCAATTTATCAGCCCCAGCATTTT. This translates into CASSLRDRGSPIYQPQHF.

By its share, this clone is medium-sized. The gene calls are TRBV4-1 and TRBJ2-1; 7 bases are a match to TRBD2. With V trimmed by 4 bases and J by 4 bases, 7 bases remained unmatched. Germline assignment: CDR1 MGHRA and CDR2 YSYEKL. The length of the CDR3 is 15 residues. For the CDR3, the DNA is TGCGCCAGCAGCCCCGGGGACTACCTATACAATGAGCAGTTCTTC. It is translated as CASSPGDYLYNEQFF.

The chain combines TRBV18 with TRBJ2-3; D is perhaps TRBD1 (5 bases). The ends were cut back, 4 bases at V and 1 base at J, with 12 bases in the middle. This CDR3 is built from 15 residues. Germline V CDR1 and CDR2: KGHSH, LQKENI. CDR3 sequence (DNA): TGTGCCAGCTCACAACGACAGCTAGGCACAGATACGCAGTATTTT. It is translated as CASSQRQLGTDTQYF.

The chain combines TRBV2 with TRBJ1-3; no definite D call. CDR1 and CDR2 (germline): SNHLY, FYNNEI. V shed 3 bases and J shed 0 bases, with 9 bases lying between them. This CDR3 spans 15 amino acids. The CDR3 is CASSETPGSGNTIYF. For the CDR3, the DNA is TGTGCCAGCAGTGAGACACCCGGCTCTGGAAACACCATATATTTT.

The chain employs TRBV11-2 and TRBJ2-1; 12 positions match TRBD2. CDR1 is SGHAT and CDR2 is FQNNGV in the germline V gene. The CDR3 has 18 amino acids. Trimming at V came to 5 bases and at J to 0 bases, leaving 8 bases not matched to a gene. CDR3 sequence (DNA): TGTGCCAGCAGCCCCGGGACTAGCGGGCCTAGCTCCTACAATGAGCAGTTCTTC. Its translation is CASSPGTSGPSSYNEQFF.